This TCR beta chain appears in the sequencing data of a study of T cells after yellow fever vaccination. Overall study findings and caveats: The booster response re-showed most primary clones: more than 95% CD4, around 90% CD8.

This clonotype was counted only a few times. What it binds is unknown. Germline V gene sequence: CDR1 SEHNR, CDR2 FQNEAQ (reference sequence). J was trimmed by 3 bases and V by 5 bases; bases with no gene match: 5. The CDR3 has 14 residues. 5'RACE template switching generated TCR cDNA, adding a universal primer site and UMIs. MiXCR, run by TCRdb on the 5' RACE reads, gives a single entry per CDR3 protein. Of 300,000 to 450,000 distinct CDR3 sequences listed, 7% to 10% were seen once; the top ten hold approximately 15%. The specimen comprised PBMCs, sampled about 41 days after the first yellow fever vaccination. The receptor's source is a man between 18 and 29 years old who received the YFV17D yellow fever vaccine. This chain connects TRBV7-9 to TRBJ2-5; 8 positions agree with TRBD1. The chain's CDR3 is CASSEMTGEETQYF. In DNA form, the CDR3 reads TGTGCCAGCAGCGAAATGACAGGGGAAGAGACCCAGTACTTC. Full variable domain (rest looked up from reference TRBV7-9 and TRBJ2-5): DTGVSQNPRHKITKRGQNVTFRCDPISEHNRLYWYRQTLGQGPEFLTYFQNEAQLEKSRLLSDRFSAERPKGSFSTLEIQRTEQGDSAMYLCASSEMTGEETQYFGPGTRLLVL.